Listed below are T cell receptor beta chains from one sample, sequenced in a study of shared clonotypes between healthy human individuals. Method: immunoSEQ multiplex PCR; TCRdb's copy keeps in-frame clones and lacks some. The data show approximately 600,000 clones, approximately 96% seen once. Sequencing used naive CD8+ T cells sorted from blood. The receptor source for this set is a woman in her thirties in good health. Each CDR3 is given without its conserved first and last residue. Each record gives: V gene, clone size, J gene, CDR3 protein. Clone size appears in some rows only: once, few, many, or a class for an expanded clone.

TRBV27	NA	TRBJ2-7	ASSSGPDWVMY
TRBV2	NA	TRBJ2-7	ASSWGQDYEQY
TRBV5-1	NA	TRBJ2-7	ASSFFLAGQGEQY
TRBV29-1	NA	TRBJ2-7	SVISSGQWEQY
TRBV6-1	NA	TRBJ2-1	ASSEGWGYEQF
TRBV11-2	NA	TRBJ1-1	ASSLDFSRENTEAF
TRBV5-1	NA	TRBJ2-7	ASSLTTGSYEQY
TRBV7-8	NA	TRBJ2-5	ASKLGPTQETQY
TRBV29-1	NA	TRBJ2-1	STQGPFSSYNEQF
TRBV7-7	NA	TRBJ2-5	ASSLAVIGLAGEQETQY
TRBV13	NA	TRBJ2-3	ASSSITGRTDTQY
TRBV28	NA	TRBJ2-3	ASTARGGPSTDTQY
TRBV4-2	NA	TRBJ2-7	ASSTQNYEQY
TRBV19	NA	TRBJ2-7	ASSIVAGPGEQY
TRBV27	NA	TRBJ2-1	ASSLAGNEQF
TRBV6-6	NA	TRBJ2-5	ASSTQIETQY
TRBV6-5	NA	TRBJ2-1	ASSTGTGPEQF
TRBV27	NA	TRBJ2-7	ASSLSPGTDSYEQY
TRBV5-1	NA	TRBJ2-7	ASSPRDQESSYEQY
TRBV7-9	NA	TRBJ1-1	ASSLVEGMNSEAF
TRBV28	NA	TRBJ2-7	ASTRVEGSYEQY
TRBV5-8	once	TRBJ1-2	ASSRRQGAHGYT
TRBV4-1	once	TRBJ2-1	ASSQRTGSYNEQF
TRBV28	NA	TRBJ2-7	ASSFGQGPYEQY
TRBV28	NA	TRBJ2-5	ASSLPGSETQY
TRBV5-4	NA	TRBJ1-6	ASSLEGWGNSPLH
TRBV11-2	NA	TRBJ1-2	ASSLTVGHAYGYT
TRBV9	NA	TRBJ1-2	ASSVGSGYT
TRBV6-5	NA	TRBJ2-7	AASGREGYEQY
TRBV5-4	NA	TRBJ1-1	ASSPQGAAEAF
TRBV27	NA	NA	ASSSYDGQGNEQY
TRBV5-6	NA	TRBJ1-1	ASSSRRIDREFTEAF
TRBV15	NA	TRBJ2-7	ATSREGGYEQY
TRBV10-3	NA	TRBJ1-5	AIKGQGNQPQH
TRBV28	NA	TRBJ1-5	ASSAGMSNQPQH
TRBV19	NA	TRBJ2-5	ATMMSGEGETQY
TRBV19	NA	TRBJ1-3	ASLRNSGNTIY
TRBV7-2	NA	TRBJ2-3	ASSLGLNTDTQY
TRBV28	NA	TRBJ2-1	ASSEGNEQF
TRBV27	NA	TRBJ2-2	ASSLHLLGELF
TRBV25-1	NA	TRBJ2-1	ASSVHTLNEQF